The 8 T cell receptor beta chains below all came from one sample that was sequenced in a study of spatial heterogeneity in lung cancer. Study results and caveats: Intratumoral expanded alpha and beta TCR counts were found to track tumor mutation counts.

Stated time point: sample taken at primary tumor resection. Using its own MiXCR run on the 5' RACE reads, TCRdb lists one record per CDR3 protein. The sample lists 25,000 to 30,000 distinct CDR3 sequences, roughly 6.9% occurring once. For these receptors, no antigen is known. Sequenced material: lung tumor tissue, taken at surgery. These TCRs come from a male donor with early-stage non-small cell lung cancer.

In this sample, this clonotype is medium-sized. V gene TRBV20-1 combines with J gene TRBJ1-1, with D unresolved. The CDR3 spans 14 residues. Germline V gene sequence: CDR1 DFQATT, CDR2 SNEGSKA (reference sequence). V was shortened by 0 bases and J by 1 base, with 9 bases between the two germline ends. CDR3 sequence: CSARDLGRNTEAFF. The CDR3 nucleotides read TGCAGTGCTAGAGATCTGGGTAGGAACACTGAAGCTTTCTTT.

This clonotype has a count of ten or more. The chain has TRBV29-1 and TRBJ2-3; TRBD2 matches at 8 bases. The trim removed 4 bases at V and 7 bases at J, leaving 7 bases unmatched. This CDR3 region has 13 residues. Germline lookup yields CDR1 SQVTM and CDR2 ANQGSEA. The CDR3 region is CSVAGGNLNTQYF. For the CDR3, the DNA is TGCAGCGTTGCGGGGGGGAACCTCAATACGCAGTATTTT.

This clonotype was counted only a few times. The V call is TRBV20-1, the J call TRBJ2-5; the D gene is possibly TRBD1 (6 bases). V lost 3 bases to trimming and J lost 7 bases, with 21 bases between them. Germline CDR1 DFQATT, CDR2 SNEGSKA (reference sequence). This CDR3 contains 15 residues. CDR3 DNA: TGCAGTGCTAGTACTCCGTCTGGGGAAGGGGGGACCCAGTACTTC. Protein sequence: CSASTPSGEGGTQYF.

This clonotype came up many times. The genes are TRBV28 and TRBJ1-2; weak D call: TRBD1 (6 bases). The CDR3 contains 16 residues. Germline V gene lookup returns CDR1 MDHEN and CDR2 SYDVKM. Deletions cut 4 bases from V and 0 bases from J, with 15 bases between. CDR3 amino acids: CASSSPGGHTNYGYTF. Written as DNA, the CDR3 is TGTGCCAGCAGTTCCCCTGGGGGCCATACTAACTATGGCTACACCTTC.

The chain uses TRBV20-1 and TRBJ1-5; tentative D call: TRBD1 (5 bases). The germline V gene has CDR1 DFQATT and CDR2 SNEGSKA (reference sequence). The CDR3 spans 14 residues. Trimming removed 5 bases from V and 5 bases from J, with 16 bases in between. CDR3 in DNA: TGCAGTGCTGAGCAGGGATTGGAACATCAGCCCCAGCATTTT. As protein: CSAEQGLEHQPQHF.

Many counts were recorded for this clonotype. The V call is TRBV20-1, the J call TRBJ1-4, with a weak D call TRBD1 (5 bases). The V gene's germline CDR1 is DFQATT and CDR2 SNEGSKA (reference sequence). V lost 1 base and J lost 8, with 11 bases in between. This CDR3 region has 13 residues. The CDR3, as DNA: TGCAGTGCTAGAGGCGAGGGGCGAGAAAAACTGTTTTTT. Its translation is CSARGEGREKLFF.

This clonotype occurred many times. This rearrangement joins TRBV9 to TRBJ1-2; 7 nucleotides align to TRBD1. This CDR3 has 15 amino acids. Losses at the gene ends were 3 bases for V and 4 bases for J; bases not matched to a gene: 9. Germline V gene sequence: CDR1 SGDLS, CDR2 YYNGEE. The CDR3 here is CASSAAQGVFYGYTF. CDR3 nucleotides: TGTGCCAGCAGCGCCGCTCAGGGGGTTTTCTATGGCTACACCTTC. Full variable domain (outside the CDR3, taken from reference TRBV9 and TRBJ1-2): DSGVTQTPKHLITATGQRVTLRCSPRSGDLSVYWYQQSLDQGLQFLIQYYNGEERAKGNILERFSAQQFPDLHSELNLSSLELGDSALYFCASSAAQGVFYGYTFGSGTRLTVV.

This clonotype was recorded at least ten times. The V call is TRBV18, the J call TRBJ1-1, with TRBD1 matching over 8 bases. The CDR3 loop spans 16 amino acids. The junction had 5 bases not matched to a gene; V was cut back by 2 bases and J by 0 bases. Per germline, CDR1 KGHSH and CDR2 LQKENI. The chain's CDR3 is CASSPIGTGLNTEAFF. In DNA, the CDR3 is TGTGCCAGCTCACCAATAGGGACAGGACTGAACACTGAAGCTTTCTTT.